This TCR beta chain was captured in a study of T cells in localized non-small cell lung cancer. Study findings and constraints: Adjacent lung tissue had a median 57 of the top 100 clones found in the tumor. Higher blood T cell density went with longer overall survival.

Here immunoSEQ multiplex PCR was the method, and the copy in TCRdb shows in-frame clones only, minus some. The sample consists of 4,500 or so clones, around two fifths of them appearing once. A note on this clone: Antigen: not known.

The CDR3 length is 18 residues. Trimming at V came to 1 base and at J to 6 bases, leaving 11 bases not matched to a gene. CDR1 is SGHNT and CDR2 is YENEEA in the germline V gene. This sequence originates from a woman aged 35 to 70 with stage I lung adenocarcinoma. The genes are TRBV11-3 and TRBJ2-1; 11 bases are a match to TRBD2. Here the sequenced sample was lung tumor tissue, taken before any cancer treatment. The CDR3 DNA reads as TGTGCCAGCAGCTTAGTAGTGTTAGCGGGAGGGCAGGCCAATGAGCAGTTCTTC. It codes for CASSLVVLAGGQANEQFF.